The present TCR beta chain was sequenced within a study of control samples from healthy donors and cancer patients. Trimming stripped 3 bases from V and 1 base from J, with 22 bases between. Germline V gene lookup returns CDR1 MGHRA and CDR2 YSYEKL. The CDR3 is 18 amino acids. Here immunoSEQ multiplex PCR was the method, and the copy in TCRdb shows in-frame clones only, minus some. The sample yields about 270,000 clones, roughly 80% seen once. The gene calls are TRBV4-1 and TRBJ2-7, with a possible D match to TRBD1 (6 bases). This receptor was obtained from a woman aged 60-75 years with lung cancer. Sequencing used PBMCs. CDR3 DNA sequence: TGCGCCAGCAGCCACCAAGTTTCATCCGGGACAAATTCCTACGAGCAGTACTTC. Translating gives CASSHQVSSGTNSYEQYF.